The 23 T cell receptor delta chains in this list originate from one sample, sequenced in a study of γδ T cells in repeated Plasmodium falciparum infection. TCRdb repeated clone calling on the multiplex PCR reads with CATT. Here the sample spans 85,000 to 95,000 delta-chain clones, approximately 1.4% being singletons. Flow sorting of PBMC yielded separate Vgamma9/Vdelta2+ and Vdelta2-negative gammadelta T cell populations for bulk repertoire analysis. Sequencing was carried out using gamma-delta T cells from blood. The receptors stem from a pool of human donors (malaria-infected and uninfected, not separated).

This clone was seen ten or more times. The chain combines TRDV2 with TRDJ3, with D tentatively TRDD3 (5 bases). In the absence of a J gene in TCRdb, the DNA was matched to germline to assign it here. Germline values: CDR1 GEAIGNYY, CDR2 EKD. Trimming cost V 3 bases and J 4 bases, with 6 bases left between them. This CDR3 is 14 amino acids long. This chain's CDR3 is CACDGIWDTRQMFF. For the CDR3, the DNA is TGTGCCTGTGACGGGATTTGGGACACCCGACAGATGTTTTTC.

This clone was seen a few times. TCRdb has a much larger clone's protein, which differs at residue 9 from the translation of this DNA, likely because of a read error; what is shown is the protein translated from the DNA. CDR3 nucleotides: TGTGCCTGTGACACCGGCGTAGCTTCCCTGGGGACCTCCACCGATAAACTCATCTTT. This codes for CACDTGVASLGTSTDKLIF. The chain combines TRDV2 with TRDJ1, with D maybe TRDD3 (6 bases). There are 19 residues in the CDR3. Between the trimmed V and J ends, which lost 0 bases and 1 base, there was a span of 23 bases. Germline V lookup: CDR1 GEAIGNYY, CDR2 EKD.

This clone was observed a handful of times. This DNA's translation differs at residue 5 from TCRdb's protein, which comes from a much larger clone; a read error is likely, and the protein shown is translated from the DNA. The chain is built from TRDV2 and TRDJ1; no clear D. TCRdb lists no J gene, so it was determined here by aligning the DNA to germline. The V end lost 4 bases, the J end lost 2 bases, and 10 bases lay between the germline ends. The germline gives CDR1 GEAIGNYY, CDR2 EKD. This CDR3 is built from 13 residues. CDR3 amino acids: CACDGVRTDKLIF. In nucleotides, the CDR3 is TGTGCCTGTGATGGAGTACGGACCGATAAACTCATCTTT.

As regards this clone: For this DNA, TCRdb reports the protein of a much larger clone, which diverges at residue 3, most likely from a read error; the protein presented here is translated directly from the DNA. The rearrangement links TRDV3 to TRDJ1; 8 bases match TRDD3. This CDR3 contains 15 residues. Germline values: CDR1 TVYSNPD, CDR2 GDNSRS (reference sequence). The J segment lost 0 bases and the V segment lost 5 bases, leaving 11 bases of the junction unmatched. In nucleotides, the CDR3 is TGTGCCCTTCAGGCTGGGGGAATATACACCGATAAACTCATCTTT. This codes for CALQAGGIYTDKLIF.

On this clone: TCRdb's protein, taken from a much larger clone, differs from this DNA's translation at residue 3, likely owing to a read error; the protein displayed comes from the DNA. The chain recombines TRDV2 with TRDJ1; 13 nucleotides match TRDD3. The J gene, missing from TCRdb, was assigned here through DNA to germline matching. The CDR3 length is 15 residues. Germline V gives CDR1 GEAIGNYY, CDR2 EKD. The DNA of the CDR3 is TGTGCCTATGACACTGGGGGATACGGGACCGATAAACTCATCTTT. This translates into CAYDTGGYGTDKLIF.

To note about this clone: A far more abundant clone sits one base away, making this likely a read error. This sample includes further DNA sequences coding for the same CDR3. The J gene is TRDJ1, the V gene TRDV2, with D perhaps matching TRDD3 (6 bases). CDR1 is GEAIGNYY and CDR2 is EKD in the germline V gene. The CDR3 consists of 14 residues. V was pared by 3 bases and J by 0 bases, with 10 bases between. This CDR3 reads CACDHGDYTDKLIF. The CDR3 nucleotides are TGTGCCTGTGACCACGGGGATTACACCGATAAACTCATCTTT.

This clone was seen a handful of times. A far larger clone differs by one base, so this is likely a read error. This CDR3 is also generated by other DNA sequences in the sample. The rearrangement links TRDV1 to TRDJ1; possibly TRDD3 for D (5 bases). The germline V gene has CDR1 TSWWSYY and CDR2 QGS. The CDR3 runs to 19 residues. The CDR3 DNA reads as TGTGCCCTTGGGGAACTAAAAAAAGCTGGGTCAACCTACACCGATAAACTCATCTTT. This codes for CALGELKKAGSTYTDKLIF.

This clone was counted between two and nine times. The protein held in TCRdb is that of a much larger clone and does not match this DNA's translation at residue 8, likely because of a read error; the protein shown is translated from the DNA. This chain links TRDV1 with TRDJ1; the match to TRDD3 covers 12 bases. The J gene, absent from TCRdb, was called here by matching the DNA to germline. The CDR3 has 21 amino acids. Germline V lookup: CDR1 TSWWSYY, CDR2 QGS. V dropped 1 base and J dropped 3; count of bases not matched to a gene: 18. CDR3: CALGERVSVLGDTSDPDKLIF. Written as DNA, the CDR3 is TGTGCTCTTGGGGAACGCGTTTCCGTACTGGGGGATACCAGTGATCCCGATAAACTCATCTTT.

In its sample, this clone was seen a few times. Given a far larger clone just one base away, this is likely a sequencing read error. Different DNA sequences within this sample yield the same CDR3. This sequence joins TRDV2 and TRDJ1, with TRDD3 as a possible D gene (5 bases). The germline V and J ends were trimmed by 3 bases and 0 bases, with 13 bases remaining between them. The germline gives CDR1 GEAIGNYY, CDR2 EKD. The CDR3 has 15 residues. The CDR3 spells CACDDLGEYTDKLIF. In DNA form, the CDR3 reads TGTGCCTGTGACGACCTGGGAGAATACACCGATAAACTCATCTTT.

This clone was recorded at least ten times. This is likely an artifact of a read error, given a far larger clone one base away. The same CDR3 arises from other DNA sequences in this sample as well. The CDR3 DNA follows: TGTGCTCTTGCCGTCGGGCTTCCTACTCCCCTACCCCTAGAACAGCTCATCTTT. Its protein is CALAVGLPTPLPLEQLIF. The J gene went uncalled, whereas the V gene is TRDV1; the table's D call TRDD2 went unverified against the DNA. CDR1 is TSWWSYY and CDR2 is QGS in the germline V gene. The CDR3 runs 18 residues.

As to this clone: For this DNA, TCRdb reports the protein of a much larger clone, which diverges at residue 6, most likely from a read error; the protein presented here is translated directly from the DNA. V usage is TRDV2 and J usage is TRDJ1; TRDD3 aligns across 12 bases. No J segment appears in TCRdb, so it was assigned here by matching the sequence to germline. CDR1 GEAIGNYY and CDR2 EKD come from the germline V gene. CDR3 size: 16 residues. Trimming removed 0 bases from V and 4 bases from J; junction bases left unmatched: 5. In nucleotides, the CDR3 is TGTGCCTGTGACACCCCCCTGGGGGATACGGTCGATAAACTCATCTTT. Translating it yields CACDTPLGDTVDKLIF.

A note on this clone: This DNA's translation differs at residue 15 from TCRdb's protein, which comes from a much larger clone; a read error is likely, and the protein shown is translated from the DNA. The chain is built from TRDV2 and TRDJ3; 7 nucleotides align to TRDD3. CDR3 length: 22 residues. The germline CDR1 and CDR2 sequences are GEAIGNYY and EKD. The CDR3 DNA reads TGTGCCTGTGATTCACCCACCGGAATGGGGGAACGTAGCTCCTTGGACACCCGACAGATGTTTTTC. This gives the protein CACDSPTGMGERSSLDTRQMFF.

Of note for this clone: This could be a read error, since a much larger clone is one nucleotide away. This chain uses TRDV1 with TRDJ1; D is possibly TRDD3 (8 bases). TCRdb is silent on the J gene; assignment here came from matching the DNA to germline. The CDR3 covers 19 residues. V dropped 5 bases and J dropped 4 bases, with 29 bases sitting between them. CDR1 is TSWWSYY, CDR2 QGS, per germline. For the CDR3, the DNA is TGTGCTCTTGGGAACCCCCTATTCCTACCGTGGGGGATTGGCGATAAACTCATCTTT. It specifies CALGNPLFLPWGIGDKLIF.

This clone was seen ten or more times. This may stem from a read error, because a much larger clone lies one nucleotide away. The sample carries other DNA sequences with the same CDR3. The chain links TRDV1 to TRDJ1; no clear D. Germline lookup yields CDR1 TSWWSYY and CDR2 QGS. This CDR3 comprises 12 residues. V was pared by 3 bases and J by 11 bases, with 13 bases between. The CDR3 region has the DNA TGTGCTCTTGGGGATCGCCCGTGTAAGCTCATCTTT. Its translation is CALGDRPCKLIF.

This clone showed up just a few times. TCRdb pairs this DNA with a much larger clone's protein that differs at residue 14, likely a read error; the protein shown was translated from the DNA. The CDR3 is CALGDLDGTGGYVVYTDKLIF. CDR3 nucleotide sequence: TGTGCTCTTGGGGATCTGGACGGTACTGGGGGATACGTCGTATACACCGATAAACTCATCTTT. The rearrangement joins TRDV1 to TRDJ1, with 13 bases fitting TRDD3. CDR1 and CDR2 from the germline V gene are TSWWSYY and QGS. CDR3 length: 21 amino acids. Germline trimming cut 3 bases from V and 0 bases from J; bases unmatched to any gene: 16.

This clone was seen many times. The TCRdb record carries a much larger clone's protein, which differs from this DNA's translation at residue 3; a read error is the likely cause, and the protein listed here is the DNA translation. The J gene is TRDJ1, the V gene TRDV1; D possibly corresponds to TRDD3 (6 bases). Looked up from germline, CDR1 is TSWWSYY and CDR2 is QGS. CDR3 length: 13 amino acids. For the CDR3, the DNA is TGTGCTCCTGGGGCCCTAACCACCGATAAACTCATCTTT. Translated, it gives CAPGALTTDKLIF.

As regards this clone: TCRdb's listed protein matches a much larger clone and diverges from this DNA's translation at residue 7, likely through a read error; the protein shown comes from the DNA. This rearrangement joins TRDV2 to TRDJ1; 7 nucleotides line up with TRDD3. Here the J gene was assigned by germline matching of the DNA, as TCRdb has none. Germline trimming cut 4 bases from V and 5 bases from J; bases unmatched to any gene: 15. The CDR3 is 16 residues long. The germline V gene encodes CDR1 GEAIGNYY and CDR2 EKD. For the CDR3, the DNA is TGTGCCTGTGAACCTGGGACCAGATGGGGGAGAGATAAACTCATCTTT. This gives the protein CACEPGTRWGRDKLIF.

As for this clone: A far larger clone is one base from this, pointing to a likely read error. Other DNA sequences in the same sample also yield this CDR3. The gene calls are TRDV1 and TRDJ1; 10 bases line up with TRDD3. Per the germline V gene, CDR1 is TSWWSYY and CDR2 is QGS. The CDR3 extends over 20 amino acids. In nucleotides, the CDR3 is TGTGCTCTTGGGGAACTTTTCCTCGGGGGATACGTGTGGGGCACCGATAAGCTCATCTTT. Translation: CALGELFLGGYVWGTDKLIF.

This clone was seen at least ten times. The genes are TRDV2 and TRDJ3, with TRDD3 matching 7 bases. Germline CDR1 reads GEAIGNYY; CDR2 reads EKD. The CDR3 totals 19 residues. J was trimmed by 0 bases and V by 0 bases; bases with no gene match: 7. The DNA for the CDR3 is TGTGCCTGTGACACCGTTATTGGGGGAGACTCCTGGGACACCCGACAGATGTTTTTC. The encoded protein is CACDTVIGGDSWDTRQMFF.

In regard to this clone: The protein that TCRdb holds for this DNA derives from a much larger clone and differs from the translated DNA at residue 3, which likely indicates a read error; the protein shown here is translated from the DNA. The gene calls are TRDV2 and TRDJ1; TRDD3 matches 9 bases. Germline V gene data show CDR1 as GEAIGNYY and CDR2 as EKD. CDR3 size: 21 residues. The CDR3 bases are TGTGCCCGTGACACCGTGCCGGTGGGGGATAAAGGGCAGGAGTACACCGATAAACTCATCTTT. This gives the protein CARDTVPVGDKGQEYTDKLIF.

Only a few counts were recorded for this clone. The protein held in TCRdb is that of a much larger clone and does not match this DNA's translation at residue 14, likely because of a read error; the protein shown is translated from the DNA. The V call is TRDV1, the J call TRDJ1; weak D call: TRDD3 (5 bases). Here the J gene came from matching the DNA to germline, since TCRdb omits it. The length of the CDR3 is 18 residues. Germline V gene sequence: CDR1 TSWWSYY, CDR2 QGS. CDR3 coding DNA: TGTGCTCTTGGGGAACTAGTTCCCTGGGAGCCGTACACCGGTAAACTCATCTTT. It translates to CALGELVPWEPYTGKLIF.

In the case of this clone: The TCRdb record carries a much larger clone's protein, which differs from this DNA's translation at residue 10; a read error is the likely cause, and the protein listed here is the DNA translation. This chain uses TRDV1 with TRDJ1; TRDD3 aligns across 10 bases. TCRdb offers no J gene call, so here the DNA was matched to germline to obtain one. Germline loops: CDR1 TSWWSYY, CDR2 QGS. The junction had 4 bases not matched to a gene; V was cut back by 0 bases and J by 0 bases. The CDR3 contains 17 residues. The CDR3: CALGELRGIRDTDKLIF. CDR3 in DNA: TGTGCTCTTGGGGAACTCCGGGGGATACGGGACACCGATAAACTCATCTTT.

Concerning this clone itself: This sequence is one base from a far larger clone and is likely a read error. Other nucleotide sequences in the sample specify the same CDR3. The chain combines TRDV1 with TRDJ1; D might be TRDD3 (5 bases). Germline-derived CDR1 and CDR2 are TSWWSYY and QGS. Trimming took 9 bases from V and 7 from J, leaving 12 bases between them. The CDR3 is 11 residues long. CDR3 residues: CALLIRGKLIF. CDR3 in DNA: TGTGCTCTCCTCATACGGGGTAAACTCATCTTT.